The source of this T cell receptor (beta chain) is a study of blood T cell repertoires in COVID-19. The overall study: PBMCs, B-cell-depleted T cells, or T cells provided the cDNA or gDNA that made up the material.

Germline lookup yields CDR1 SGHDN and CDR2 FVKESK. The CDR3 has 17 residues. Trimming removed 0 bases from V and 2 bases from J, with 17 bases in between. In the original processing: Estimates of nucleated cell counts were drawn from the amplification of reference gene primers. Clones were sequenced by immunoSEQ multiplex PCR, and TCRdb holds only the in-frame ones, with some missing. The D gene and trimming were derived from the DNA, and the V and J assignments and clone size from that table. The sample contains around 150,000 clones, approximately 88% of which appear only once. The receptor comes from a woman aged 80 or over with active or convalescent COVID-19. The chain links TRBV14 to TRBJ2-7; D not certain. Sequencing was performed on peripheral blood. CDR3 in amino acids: CASSQDSARRPAYEQYF. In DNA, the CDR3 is TGTGCCAGCAGCCAAGACAGCGCAAGACGGCCGGCCTACGAGCAGTACTTC.